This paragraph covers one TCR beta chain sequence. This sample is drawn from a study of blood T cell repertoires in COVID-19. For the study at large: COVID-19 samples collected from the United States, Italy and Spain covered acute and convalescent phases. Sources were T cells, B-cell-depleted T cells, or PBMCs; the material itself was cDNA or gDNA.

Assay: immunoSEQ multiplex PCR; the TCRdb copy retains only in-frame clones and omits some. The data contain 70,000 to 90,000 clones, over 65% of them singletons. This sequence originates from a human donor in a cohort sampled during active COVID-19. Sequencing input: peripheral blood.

CDR3 loop: CASRKLSGELFF. Written as DNA, the CDR3 is TGTGCCAGCAGAAAACTGAGCGGGGAGCTGTTTTTT. V and J are TRBV3-1 (or the pseudogene TRBV3-2) and TRBJ2-2; D not certain. Germline V CDR1 and CDR2: LGHDT, YNNKEL (reference sequence). Trimming removed 6 bases from V and 7 bases from J, with 9 bases in between. This CDR3 has 12 amino acids.